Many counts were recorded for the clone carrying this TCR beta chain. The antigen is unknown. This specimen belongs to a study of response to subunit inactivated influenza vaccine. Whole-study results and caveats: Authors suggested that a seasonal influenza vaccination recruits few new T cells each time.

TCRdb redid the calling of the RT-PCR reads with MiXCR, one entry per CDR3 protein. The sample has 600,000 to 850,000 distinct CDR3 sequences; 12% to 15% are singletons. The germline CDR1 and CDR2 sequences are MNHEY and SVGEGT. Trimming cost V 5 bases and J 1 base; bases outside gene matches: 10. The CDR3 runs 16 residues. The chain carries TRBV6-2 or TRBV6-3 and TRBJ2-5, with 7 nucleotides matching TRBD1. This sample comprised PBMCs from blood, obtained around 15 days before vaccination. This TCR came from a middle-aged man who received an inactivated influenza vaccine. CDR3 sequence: CASSPGQLTSQETQYF. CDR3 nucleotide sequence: TGTGCCAGCAGTCCGGGACAGCTGACCTCCCAAGAGACCCAGTACTTC.